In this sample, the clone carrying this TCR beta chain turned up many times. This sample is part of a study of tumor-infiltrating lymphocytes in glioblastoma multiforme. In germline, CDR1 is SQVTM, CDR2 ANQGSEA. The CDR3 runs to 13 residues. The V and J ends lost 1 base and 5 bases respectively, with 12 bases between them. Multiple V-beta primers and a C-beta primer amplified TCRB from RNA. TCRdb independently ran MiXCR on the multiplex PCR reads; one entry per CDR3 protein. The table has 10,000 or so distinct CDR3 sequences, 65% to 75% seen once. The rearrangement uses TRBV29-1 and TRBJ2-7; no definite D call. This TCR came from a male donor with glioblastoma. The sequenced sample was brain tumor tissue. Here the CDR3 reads CSVEGGSSHEQYF. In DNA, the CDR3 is TGCAGCGTTGAAGGAGGCAGTTCTCACGAGCAGTACTTC.